This T cell receptor (beta chain) was profiled in a study of immune cell composition in non-small cell lung cancer. Study-wide results and limits: Lung squamous cell carcinoma tumours had significantly higher top 10 clone scores and productive clonality than lung adenocarcinoma. Adenocarcinomas with higher top tumour-associated clone frequency had more reactive TILs.

Profiling relied on immunoSEQ multiplex PCR, and the TCRdb table lists in-frame clones only, not all of them. The sample includes about 2,400 clones, 80% to 90% of them seen just once. From germline, CDR1 is KGHSH and CDR2 LQKENI. This CDR3 region has 16 residues. Trimming removed 3 bases from V and 2 bases from J, with 14 bases in between. Note on this clone: Its specificity is unknown.

Specimen: lung tumor tissue. This receptor was obtained from a human donor with non-small cell lung cancer. The rearrangement joins TRBV18 to TRBJ1-3; no clear D gene. Here the CDR3 DNA reads TGTGCCAGCTCACCTATGTTTCTAAATCCTGGAAACACCATATATTTT. The encoded protein is CASSPMFLNPGNTIYF.